One and the same sample provided the 12 T cell receptor beta chains below, sequenced in a study of blood T cells in healthy people across ages. It was with a sample-barcoded 5' primer and a J-beta primer mix that a second PCR of roughly 7 to 12 cycles was run. One entry per CDR3 protein, called by TCRdb with MiXCR from the 5' RACE reads. Here the sample spans 650,000 to 800,000 distinct CDR3 sequences, 44% being singletons. Specimen: blood. The receptors derive from a man aged 55 to 69 in good health.

The chain has TRBV7-8 and TRBJ2-3, with D maybe TRBD2 (5 bases). The CDR3 runs 18 residues. Germline-derived CDR1 and CDR2 are SGHVS and FQNEAQ. V was cut by 1 base and J by 1 base, with 18 bases left in between. This chain's CDR3 is CASSLGRVAGVGTDTQYF. The CDR3 DNA sequence: TGTGCCAGCAGCTTAGGTCGTGTCGCGGGCGTTGGCACAGATACGCAGTATTTT.

This clonotype has a handful of counts. The chain carries TRBV5-1 and TRBJ2-1, with 7 bases identical to TRBD1. The CDR3 totals 15 residues. Germline CDR1 reads SGHRS; CDR2 reads YFSETQ. J was trimmed by 8 bases and V by 2 bases; bases with no gene match: 10. CDR3 region: CASSLDRANLYEQFF. CDR3 DNA sequence: TGCGCCAGCAGCTTAGACAGGGCAAATTTGTATGAGCAGTTCTTC.

This clonotype has just a few counts. The rearrangement links TRBV28 to TRBJ2-7, with D perhaps TRBD2 (5 bases). Per germline, CDR1 MDHEN and CDR2 SYDVKM. The V gene lost 6 bases and the J gene lost 0 bases, with 18 bases spanning the gap. CDR3 size: 16 residues. The CDR3 loop is CASRPALSGNSYEQYF. The CDR3 bases are TGTGCCAGCAGGCCGGCACTAAGCGGAAACTCCTACGAGCAGTACTTC.

The rearrangement uses TRBV7-2 and TRBJ2-2, with 8 bases that match TRBD2. The V gene's germline CDR1 is SGHTA and CDR2 FQGNSA. J was trimmed by 1 base and V by 5 bases; bases with no gene match: 6. The CDR3 extends over 16 amino acids. The CDR3 protein is CASSPTRGGNTGELFF. The CDR3 nucleotides are TGTGCCAGCAGCCCTACTCGGGGGGGGAACACCGGGGAGCTGTTTTTT.

This clonotype was seen many times. This chain connects TRBV5-1 to TRBJ2-7; D is tentatively TRBD1 or TRBD2 (6 bases each). Trimming cost V 4 bases and J 0 bases, with 20 bases left between them. The CDR3 has 17 residues. The V gene's germline CDR1 is SGHRS and CDR2 YFSETQ. The CDR3 sequence: CASSKPGPEGDSYEQYF. The CDR3 bases are TGCGCCAGCAGCAAACCGGGACCGGAGGGGGACTCCTACGAGCAGTACTTC.

The chain carries TRBV7-2 and TRBJ2-1; TRBD1 matches 10 bases. The V segment lost 5 bases and the J segment 8 bases; nucleotides outside the gene matches: 9. CDR1 is SGHTA, CDR2 FQGNSA, per germline. CDR3 length: 15 residues. CDR3 in amino acids: CASSTRQGARDEQFF. The CDR3 bases are TGTGCCAGCAGCACCCGACAGGGGGCGCGGGATGAGCAGTTCTTC.

As for this clonotype: One end of the junction does not line up with germline, which may come from a read error. The V call is TRBV12-3 or TRBV12-4, the J call TRBJ2-7; no firm D call. The length of the CDR3 is 13 residues. CDR3 DNA: TGTGCCAGCAGTTTCGGAAGCTCCTGCGAGCAGTACTTC. Translation: CASSFGSSCEQYF.

This clonotype was seen only a few times. The V and J genes are TRBV15 and TRBJ2-1; D is unresolved. V was trimmed by 3 bases and J by 4 bases, leaving 1 base between them. Germline lookup yields CDR1 LNHNV and CDR2 YYDKDF (reference sequence). The CDR3 sequence is 11 residues long. CDR3 protein: CATSSYNEQFF. The CDR3 DNA sequence: TGTGCCACCAGCAGTTACAATGAGCAGTTCTTC.

This clonotype was found a few times. The genes are TRBV6-5 and TRBJ2-1; possible D gene TRBD2, 7 bases. Germline assignment: CDR1 MNHEY and CDR2 SVGAGI. V gave up 2 bases and J gave up 0 bases, with 11 bases separating them. The length of the CDR3 is 16 residues. CDR3 sequence: CASSYGGGVSYNEQFF. The DNA for the CDR3 is TGTGCCAGCAGTTACGGGGGGGGCGTCTCCTACAATGAGCAGTTCTTC.

The chain recombines TRBV5-6 with TRBJ2-1; D is unresolved. The CDR3 has 19 residues. Trimming removed 1 base at V and 0 bases at J, with 20 bases between. The germline V gene encodes CDR1 SGHDT and CDR2 YYEEEE. The CDR3 DNA reads as TGTGCCAGCAGCTTGCTCGTCCCCCGCCTCGATAGCTCCTACAATGAGCAGTTCTTC. Protein: CASSLLVPRLDSSYNEQFF. The full variable domain, its missing parts supplied by reference TRBV5-6 and TRBJ2-1, is DAGVTQSPTHLIKTRGQQVTLRCSPKSGHDTVSWYQQALGQGPQFIFQYYEEEERQRGNFPDRFSGHQFPNYSSELNVNALLLGDSALYLCASSLLVPRLDSSYNEQFFGPGTRLTVL.

V gene TRBV7-6 combines with J gene TRBJ1-5; D is ambiguous. This CDR3 spans 16 amino acids. Between the trimmed V and J ends, which lost 4 bases and 8 bases, there was a span of 21 bases. Germline CDR1 and CDR2: SGHVS and FNYEAQ. The CDR3 loop is CASSSEPGPDVKPQHF. The CDR3 region has the DNA TGTGCCAGCAGCTCAGAACCCGGGCCAGATGTTAAGCCCCAGCATTTT.

This clonotype was seen only a few times. The CDR3 bases are TGCAGTGCCCTGGGACTAGCGGGGGCCTTAAAGACCCAGTACTTC. Protein product: CSALGLAGALKTQYF. The V call is TRBV20-1, the J call TRBJ2-5; 14 bases are a match to TRBD2. The CDR3 has 15 amino acids. Germline loops: CDR1 DFQATT, CDR2 SNEGSKA (reference sequence). With V trimmed by 6 bases and J by 6 bases, 9 bases remained unmatched.